The next 7 T cell receptor beta chains were all read from a single sample in a study of blood T cell repertoires in COVID-19. Using immunoSEQ multiplex PCR, the repertoire was profiled, and TCRdb retains in-frame clones only, with some absent. This repertoire shows roughly 300,000 clones, under 95% found once; its top ten account for about 18%. The sequenced sample was PBMCs or T cells enriched from blood (not recorded which). The receptors come from a woman aged 25-40 years who had recovered from COVID-19.

The V and J genes are TRBV7-9 and TRBJ1-2; no clear D. The V end was cut by 5 bases, the J end by 6 bases, with 13 bases between. Germline loops: CDR1 SEHNR, CDR2 FQNEAQ (reference sequence). The CDR3 consists of 13 residues. CDR3 region: CASSRSHGNGYTF. The CDR3 nucleotides are TGTGCCAGCAGCCGGTCACACGGGAATGGCTACACCTTC.

The chain links TRBV9 to TRBJ2-3, with 7 bases fitting TRBD1. CDR3 length equals 17 residues. CDR1 is SGDLS, CDR2 YYNGEE, per germline. V gave up 3 bases and J gave up 3 bases; unmatched junction bases: 13. The CDR3 region has the DNA TGTGCCAGCAGCGCCCTGACAGGGCTCTCACCAACAGATACGCAGTATTTT. Its translation is CASSALTGLSPTDTQYF.

The CDR3 is CASSTRTGGGGNTGELFF. DNA for the CDR3: TGTGCCAGCAGCACCCGGACAGGGGGCGGAGGGAACACCGGGGAGCTGTTTTTT. V usage is TRBV7-9 and J usage is TRBJ2-2, with 11 bases lining up with TRBD1. Germline V gives CDR1 SEHNR, CDR2 FQNEAQ (reference sequence). J was trimmed by 1 base and V by 5 bases; bases with no gene match: 9. The length of the CDR3 is 18 residues. Together with reference TRBV7-9 and TRBJ2-2, the CDR3 gives the full variable domain: DTGVSQNPRHKITKRGQNVTFRCDPISEHNRLYWYRQTLGQGPEFLTYFQNEAQLEKSRLLSDRFSAERPKGSFSTLEIQRTEQGDSAMYLCASSTRTGGGGNTGELFFGEGSRLTVL.

This clone is a singleton in its sample. The gene calls are TRBV28 and TRBJ2-1; 10 nucleotides match TRBD2. CDR3 size: 15 residues. Losses at the gene ends were 6 bases for V and 5 bases for J; bases not matched to a gene: 7. From germline, CDR1 is MDHEN and CDR2 SYDVKM. DNA for the CDR3: TGTGCCAGCAGAAAAATAGCGGGGGGAAACAATGAGCAGTTCTTC. Translated, it gives CASRKIAGGNNEQFF.

The rearrangement uses TRBV20-1 and TRBJ1-2, with TRBD1 identical over 8 bases. The CDR3 is 11 amino acids. Germline CDR1 DFQATT, CDR2 SNEGSKA (reference sequence). Trimming removed 5 bases from V and 8 bases from J; junction bases left unmatched: 4. CDR3 DNA: TGCAGTGCTTGGACAGGGACCGGCTACACCTTC. The encoded protein is CSAWTGTGYTF.

The J gene is TRBJ2-5, the V gene TRBV4-2; TRBD2 matches at 8 bases. The CDR3 contains 13 residues. Germline V gene lookup returns CDR1 LGHNA and CDR2 YNFKEQ. V gave up 1 base and J gave up 5 bases; unmatched junction bases: 0. CDR3 residues: CASSQAGGETQYF. For the CDR3, the DNA is TGTGCCAGCAGCCAAGCGGGGGGGGAGACCCAGTACTTC.

The rearrangement joins TRBV18 to TRBJ2-7; TRBD2 agrees at 12 bases. The CDR3 has 17 amino acids. The V gene end was trimmed by 0 bases and the J gene end by 5 bases; junction bases not matched to a gene: 8. Germline CDR1 KGHSH, CDR2 LQKENI. CDR3 in amino acids: CASSPPGLAGGRDEQYF. CDR3 sequence (DNA): TGTGCCAGCTCACCACCGGGGCTAGCGGGAGGGCGCGACGAGCAGTACTTC.